This is a list of T cell receptor beta chains from one sample in a study of cytomegalovirus exposure and HLA in healthy donors. The data were produced by immunoSEQ multiplex PCR, yet TCRdb's version contains in-frame clones alone and is incomplete. The table shows under 100,000 clones, with approximately 84% occurring only once. Sequenced material: PBMCs. The receptors shown here come from a woman aged 18 to 35 in good health and CMV-seropositive. CDR3s include the opening cysteine and the closing phenylalanine or tryptophan. Each record gives: J gene, V gene, clone size, D gene, CDR3 protein, CDR3 DNA. A D gene is named only where the DNA matches it firmly. Not all rows give a size; the values are once, few, many and, for expanded clones, a class.

j_gene: TRBJ2-1
v_gene: TRBV7-6
abundance: .
d_gene: .
CDR3aa: CASRETGWGTYNEQFF
CDR3nt: TGTGCCAGCAGGGAAACAGGGTGGGGGACCTACAATGAGCAGTTCTTC

j_gene: TRBJ1-5
v_gene: TRBV18
abundance: .
d_gene: .
CDR3aa: CASSPQGGGNQPQHF
CDR3nt: TGTGCCAGCTCACCGCAGGGAGGGGGCAATCAGCCCCAGCATTTT

j_gene: TRBJ1-4
v_gene: TRBV23-1
abundance: .
d_gene: TRBD1
CDR3aa: CASSQSSPGGEKLFF
CDR3nt: TGCGCCAGCAGTCAATCGAGCCCAGGGGGGGAAAAACTGTTTTTT

j_gene: TRBJ2-7
v_gene: TRBV7-9
abundance: .
d_gene: TRBD1
CDR3aa: CASSFLQGASYEQYF
CDR3nt: TGTGCCAGCAGCTTTTTACAGGGGGCTTCCTACGAGCAGTACTTC

j_gene: TRBJ1-5
v_gene: TRBV4-1
abundance: .
d_gene: .
CDR3aa: CASSQELRGNQPQHF
CDR3nt: TGCGCCAGCAGCCAAGAACTCAGGGGCAATCAGCCCCAGCATTTT

j_gene: TRBJ2-3
v_gene: TRBV7-9
abundance: .
d_gene: TRBD1
CDR3aa: CASSADRAEGTDTQYF
CDR3nt: TGTGCCAGCAGCGCGGACAGGGCTGAGGGCACAGATACGCAGTATTTT

j_gene: TRBJ2-5
v_gene: TRBV10-3
abundance: .
d_gene: TRBD2
CDR3aa: CAISDFAGGPNGQETQYF
CDR3nt: TGTGCCATCAGTGACTTTGCGGGGGGGCCTAACGGGCAAGAGACCCAGTACTTC

j_gene: TRBJ2-7
v_gene: TRBV4-1
abundance: .
d_gene: TRBD1
CDR3aa: CASSQQDRGYEQYF
CDR3nt: TGCGCCAGCAGCCAACAGGACAGGGGTTACGAGCAGTACTTC

j_gene: TRBJ1-5
v_gene: TRBV28
abundance: .
d_gene: .
CDR3aa: CASSGYSQPQHF
CDR3nt: TGTGCCAGCTCTGGGTACAGCCAGCCCCAGCATTTT

j_gene: TRBJ1-1
v_gene: TRBV5-1
abundance: once
d_gene: .
CDR3aa: CASSYEDSSNFEAFF
CDR3nt: TGCGCCAGCAGCTATGAGGACAGTTCGAACTTTGAAGCTTTCTTT

j_gene: TRBJ2-6
v_gene: TRBV5-1
abundance: .
d_gene: .
CDR3aa: CASSLGGDSGANVLTF
CDR3nt: TGCGCCAGCAGCTTGGGCGGAGACTCTGGGGCCAACGTCCTGACTTTC

j_gene: TRBJ2-3
v_gene: TRBV4-1
abundance: .
d_gene: TRBD2
CDR3aa: CASSQIAGSTLGF
CDR3nt: TGCGCCAGCAGCCAGATAGCGGGTTCAACTCTAGGTTTT

j_gene: TRBJ2-7
v_gene: TRBV4-1
abundance: .
d_gene: TRBD2
CDR3aa: CASSQDREAGGFSYEQYF
CDR3nt: TGCGCCAGCAGCCAAGATCGAGAAGCGGGAGGCTTCTCCTACGAGCAGTACTTC

j_gene: TRBJ2-7
v_gene: TRBV7-9
abundance: .
d_gene: TRBD2
CDR3aa: CASARVAGDLYEQYF
CDR3nt: TGTGCCAGCGCCCGGGTGGCGGGGGACCTCTACGAGCAGTACTTC

j_gene: TRBJ2-1
v_gene: TRBV6-4
abundance: .
d_gene: TRBD1
CDR3aa: CASSRQGSYNEQFF
CDR3nt: TGTGCCAGCAGCCGACAGGGTTCCTACAATGAGCAGTTCTTC

j_gene: TRBJ2-5
v_gene: TRBV13
abundance: .
d_gene: TRBD1
CDR3aa: CASSPRDSPGETQYF
CDR3nt: TGTGCCAGCAGCCCCCGGGACAGCCCCGGGGAGACCCAGTACTTC

j_gene: TRBJ1-2
v_gene: TRBV6-5
abundance: .
d_gene: .
CDR3aa: CASAVGGFNGYTF
CDR3nt: TGTGCCAGTGCGGTTGGAGGGTTTAATGGCTACACCTTC

j_gene: TRBJ2-7
v_gene: TRBV4-3
abundance: .
d_gene: TRBD1
CDR3aa: CASSQDRGNYEQYF
CDR3nt: TGCGCCAGCAGCCAAGACAGGGGGAACTACGAGCAGTACTTC

j_gene: TRBJ1-1
v_gene: TRBV30
abundance: .
d_gene: TRBD1
CDR3aa: CAWSVTGGTEAFF
CDR3nt: TGTGCCTGGAGTGTAACAGGGGGCACTGAAGCTTTCTTT

j_gene: TRBJ2-7
v_gene: TRBV5-1
abundance: .
d_gene: TRBD1
CDR3aa: CASSGSGGGEQYF
CDR3nt: TGCGCCAGCAGCGGGTCAGGGGGCGGCGAGCAGTACTTC

j_gene: TRBJ2-3
v_gene: TRBV28
abundance: .
d_gene: TRBD2
CDR3aa: CASSAGGAAPDTQYF
CDR3nt: TGTGCCAGCAGTGCCGGGGGGGCCGCCCCAGATACGCAGTATTTT

j_gene: TRBJ2-7
v_gene: TRBV2
abundance: .
d_gene: .
CDR3aa: CASSPGRTIYEQYF
CDR3nt: TGTGCCAGCTCTCCGGGACGGACTATCTACGAGCAGTACTTC

j_gene: TRBJ1-2
v_gene: TRBV5-1
abundance: .
d_gene: TRBD1
CDR3aa: CASSWDSYGYTF
CDR3nt: TGCGCCAGCAGTTGGGACAGCTATGGCTACACCTTC

j_gene: TRBJ2-2
v_gene: TRBV7-9
abundance: .
d_gene: .
CDR3aa: CASSFGQFANTGELFF
CDR3nt: TGTGCCAGCAGCTTCGGACAGTTCGCGAACACCGGGGAGCTGTTTTTT

j_gene: TRBJ1-2
v_gene: TRBV7-9
abundance: .
d_gene: .
CDR3aa: CASSFPSGTDANYGYTF
CDR3nt: TGTGCCAGCAGCTTTCCTAGCGGGACGGATGCTAACTATGGCTACACCTTC

j_gene: TRBJ1-3
v_gene: TRBV18
abundance: .
d_gene: TRBD1
CDR3aa: CASSPNRTGGTIYF
CDR3nt: TGTGCCAGCTCACCGAACCGGACAGGTGGCACCATATATTTT

j_gene: TRBJ2-1
v_gene: TRBV19
abundance: .
d_gene: .
CDR3aa: CASSGRGFNEQFF
CDR3nt: TGTGCCAGTAGTGGCAGGGGTTTCAATGAGCAGTTCTTC

j_gene: TRBJ2-6
v_gene: TRBV27
abundance: .
d_gene: .
CDR3aa: CASSSTISGANVLTF
CDR3nt: TGTGCCAGCAGTTCTACTATCTCTGGGGCCAACGTCCTGACTTTC

j_gene: TRBJ1-1
v_gene: TRBV30
abundance: .
d_gene: .
CDR3aa: CAWSVRGGAEAFF
CDR3nt: TGTGCCTGGAGTGTACGAGGGGGGGCTGAAGCTTTCTTT

j_gene: TRBJ2-5
v_gene: TRBV4-2
abundance: .
d_gene: .
CDR3aa: CASSQGEAGAGMLQETQYF
CDR3nt: TGTGCCAGCAGCCAAGGGGAGGCGGGGGCGGGCATGTTACAAGAGACCCAGTACTTC

j_gene: TRBJ2-3
v_gene: TRBV10-3
abundance: .
d_gene: .
CDR3aa: CAIRGEGGRTDTQYF
CDR3nt: TGTGCCATCAGAGGGGAGGGGGGACGTACAGATACGCAGTATTTT

j_gene: TRBJ1-2
v_gene: TRBV6-5
abundance: .
d_gene: .
CDR3aa: CASSYTDGGWYGYTF
CDR3nt: TGTGCCAGCAGTTACACAGACGGGGGATGGTATGGCTACACCTTC

j_gene: TRBJ2-7
v_gene: TRBV19
abundance: .
d_gene: .
CDR3aa: CASSIQDSSYEQYF
CDR3nt: TGTGCCAGTAGTATTCAGGACTCCTCCTACGAGCAGTACTTC

j_gene: TRBJ1-3
v_gene: TRBV4-1
abundance: .
d_gene: TRBD1
CDR3aa: CASSRDQGASGNTIYF
CDR3nt: TGCGCCAGCAGCCGCGACCAGGGGGCCTCTGGAAACACCATATATTTT

j_gene: TRBJ2-1
v_gene: TRBV10-2
abundance: .
d_gene: TRBD2
CDR3aa: CASGTSGNEQFF
CDR3nt: TGCGCCAGCGGGACTAGCGGCAATGAGCAGTTCTTC

j_gene: TRBJ1-6
v_gene: TRBV19
abundance: .
d_gene: .
CDR3aa: CASTSVGAFNLNSPLHF
CDR3nt: TGTGCCAGTACATCAGTAGGAGCATTTAACCTCAATTCACCCCTCCACTTT

j_gene: TRBJ2-3
v_gene: TRBV10-1
abundance: .
d_gene: .
CDR3aa: CASSEVPGAFTDTQYF
CDR3nt: TGCGCCAGCAGTGAAGTGCCAGGGGCCTTCACAGATACGCAGTATTTT

j_gene: TRBJ2-7
v_gene: TRBV28
abundance: once
d_gene: TRBD1
CDR3aa: CASSLQPGQGSYEQYF
CDR3nt: TGTGCCAGCAGCCTGCAGCCGGGACAGGGCTCCTACGAGCAGTACTTC

j_gene: TRBJ1-2
v_gene: TRBV4-2
abundance: .
d_gene: .
CDR3aa: CASSQGTQFYGYTF
CDR3nt: TGTGCCAGCAGCCAAGGGACACAGTTCTATGGCTACACCTTC

j_gene: TRBJ2-1
v_gene: TRBV27
abundance: .
d_gene: TRBD2
CDR3aa: CASRRRGGRNPTYNEQFF
CDR3nt: TGTGCCAGCAGACGGCGGGGGGGCCGTAACCCCACCTACAATGAGCAGTTCTTC

j_gene: TRBJ2-1
v_gene: TRBV6-6
abundance: .
d_gene: .
CDR3aa: CASSTEDSNNEQFF
CDR3nt: TGTGCCAGCAGTACCGAGGACAGCAACAATGAGCAGTTCTTC

j_gene: TRBJ2-2
v_gene: TRBV7-3
abundance: .
d_gene: .
CDR3aa: CASSFTGLLNTGELFF
CDR3nt: TGTGCCAGCAGCTTTACAGGGCTATTGAACACCGGGGAGCTGTTTTTT

j_gene: TRBJ1-1
v_gene: TRBV27
abundance: .
d_gene: .
CDR3aa: CASSGHLLNTEAFF
CDR3nt: TGTGCCAGCAGTGGACATCTACTGAACACTGAAGCTTTCTTT

j_gene: TRBJ1-1
v_gene: TRBV9
abundance: .
d_gene: .
CDR3aa: CASSVGGGEGTEAFF
CDR3nt: TGTGCCAGCAGCGTAGGAGGTGGGGAGGGCACTGAAGCTTTCTTT

j_gene: TRBJ2-7
v_gene: TRBV18
abundance: .
d_gene: TRBD2
CDR3aa: CASSPRTSSRGDEQYF
CDR3nt: TGTGCCAGCTCACCCCGTACATCATCCCGGGGGGACGAGCAGTACTTC

j_gene: TRBJ1-2
v_gene: TRBV5-8
abundance: .
d_gene: TRBD1
CDR3aa: CASSTQGALGYTF
CDR3nt: TGTGCCAGCAGCACACAGGGGGCGCTTGGCTACACCTTC

j_gene: TRBJ2-7
v_gene: TRBV11-3
abundance: once
d_gene: TRBD1
CDR3aa: CASSGRGNEQYF
CDR3nt: TGTGCCAGCAGCGGCAGGGGGAACGAGCAGTACTTC

j_gene: TRBJ2-3
v_gene: TRBV9
abundance: .
d_gene: TRBD2
CDR3aa: CASSVEALLAGDTSTDTQYF
CDR3nt: TGTGCCAGCAGCGTAGAGGCCCTACTAGCGGGAGACACTAGCACAGATACGCAGTATTTT

j_gene: TRBJ1-5
v_gene: TRBV19
abundance: .
d_gene: .
CDR3aa: CASSPSFRGQPQHF
CDR3nt: TGTGCCAGTAGTCCATCTTTCAGGGGTCAGCCCCAGCATTTT

j_gene: TRBJ1-1
v_gene: TRBV7-2
abundance: .
d_gene: .
CDR3aa: CASSLARATEAFF
CDR3nt: TGTGCCAGCAGCTTAGCCAGGGCCACTGAAGCTTTCTTT

j_gene: TRBJ2-3
v_gene: TRBV4-1
abundance: .
d_gene: TRBD1
CDR3aa: CASSQVGTVGSTDTQYF
CDR3nt: TGCGCCAGCAGCCAAGTGGGGACAGTAGGGAGCACAGATACGCAGTATTTT

j_gene: TRBJ2-5
v_gene: TRBV9
abundance: .
d_gene: .
CDR3aa: CASSATSQETQYF
CDR3nt: TGTGCCAGCAGCGCCACTAGCCAAGAGACCCAGTACTTC